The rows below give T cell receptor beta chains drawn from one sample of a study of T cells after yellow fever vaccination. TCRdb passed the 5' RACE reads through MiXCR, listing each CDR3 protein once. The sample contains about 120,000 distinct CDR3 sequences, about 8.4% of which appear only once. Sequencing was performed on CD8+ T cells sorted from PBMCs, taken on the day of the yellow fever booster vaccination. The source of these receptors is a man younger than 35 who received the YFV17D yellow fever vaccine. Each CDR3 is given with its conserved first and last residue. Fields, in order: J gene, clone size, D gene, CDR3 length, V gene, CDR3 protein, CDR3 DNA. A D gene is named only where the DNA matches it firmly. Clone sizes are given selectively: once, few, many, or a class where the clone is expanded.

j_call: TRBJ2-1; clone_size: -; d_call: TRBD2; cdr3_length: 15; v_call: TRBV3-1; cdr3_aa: CASSLPSGGRDEQFF; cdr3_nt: TGTGCCAGCAGCCTTCCCAGCGGGGGGAGGGATGAGCAGTTCTTC
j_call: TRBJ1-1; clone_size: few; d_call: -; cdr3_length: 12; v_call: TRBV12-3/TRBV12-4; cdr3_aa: CASSFRNTEAFF; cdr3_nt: TGTGCCAGCAGTTTCCGGAACACTGAAGCTTTCTTT
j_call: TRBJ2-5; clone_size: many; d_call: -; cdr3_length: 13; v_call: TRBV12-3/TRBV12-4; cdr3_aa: CASSSQGGETQYF; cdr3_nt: TGTGCCAGCAGTTCACAGGGAGGAGAGACCCAGTACTTC
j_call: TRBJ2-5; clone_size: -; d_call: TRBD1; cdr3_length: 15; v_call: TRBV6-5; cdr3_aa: CAAAPGTGEGETQYF; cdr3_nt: TGTGCCGCCGCCCCCGGGACAGGGGAAGGGGAGACCCAGTACTTC
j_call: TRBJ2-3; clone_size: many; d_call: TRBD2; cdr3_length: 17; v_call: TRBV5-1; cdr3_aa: CASSAPTSGGPTDTQYF; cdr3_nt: TGCGCCAGCAGCGCACCGACTAGCGGGGGACCCACAGATACGCAGTATTTT
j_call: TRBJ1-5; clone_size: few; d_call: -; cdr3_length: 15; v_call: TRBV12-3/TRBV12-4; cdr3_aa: CASSWQGDSNQPQHF; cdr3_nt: TGTGCCAGCAGTTGGCAGGGTGATAGCAATCAGCCCCAGCATTTT
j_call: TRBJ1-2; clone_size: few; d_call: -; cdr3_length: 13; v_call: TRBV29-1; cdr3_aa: CSAEIVFENGYTF; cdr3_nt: TGCAGCGCCGAAATTGTGTTTGAGAATGGCTACACCTTC
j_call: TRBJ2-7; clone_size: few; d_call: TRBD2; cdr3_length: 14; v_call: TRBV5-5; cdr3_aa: CASSQGLAIGEQYF; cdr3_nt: TGTGCCAGCAGCCAAGGACTAGCCATAGGCGAGCAGTACTTC
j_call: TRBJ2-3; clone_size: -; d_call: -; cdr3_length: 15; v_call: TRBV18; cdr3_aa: CASSRPVGGRDTQYF; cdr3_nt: TGTGCCAGCTCACGACCCGTGGGAGGCAGAGATACGCAGTATTTT
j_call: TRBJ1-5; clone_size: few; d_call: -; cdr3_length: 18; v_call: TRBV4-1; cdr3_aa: CASSQEGGAKGLDQPQHF; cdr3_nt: TGCGCCAGCAGCCAAGAGGGAGGGGCTAAGGGGTTGGATCAGCCCCAGCATTTT
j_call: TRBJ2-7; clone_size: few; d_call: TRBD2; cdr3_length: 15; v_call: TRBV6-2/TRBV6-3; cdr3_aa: CASSYMAGVSYEQYF; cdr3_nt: TGTGCCAGCAGTTACATGGCGGGGGTCTCCTACGAGCAGTACTTC
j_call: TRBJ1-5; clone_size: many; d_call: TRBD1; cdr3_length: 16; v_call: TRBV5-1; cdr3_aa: CASSLPRGPGTEPQHF; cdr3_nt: TGCGCCAGCAGTTTGCCCAGGGGGCCTGGTACGGAGCCCCAGCATTTT
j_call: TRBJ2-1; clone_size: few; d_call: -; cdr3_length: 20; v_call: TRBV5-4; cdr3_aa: CASSLEDGVNFLPGFGGQFF; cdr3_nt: TGTGCCAGCAGCTTGGAAGATGGCGTCAATTTCCTACCGGGGTTTGGTGGGCAGTTCTTC
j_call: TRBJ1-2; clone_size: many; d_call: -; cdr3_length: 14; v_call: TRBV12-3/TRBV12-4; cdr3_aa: CASSPTGSGYGYTF; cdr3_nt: TGTGCCAGCAGTCCTACAGGGTCCGGCTATGGCTACACCTTC
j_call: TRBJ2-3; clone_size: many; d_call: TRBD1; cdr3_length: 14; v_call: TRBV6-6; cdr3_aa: CASSHRGFGDTQYF; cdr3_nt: TGTGCCAGCAGTCACAGGGGGTTTGGAGATACGCAGTATTTT
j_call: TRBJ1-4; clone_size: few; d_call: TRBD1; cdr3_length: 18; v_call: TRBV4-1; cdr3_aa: CASSQRRSGQGTNEKLFF; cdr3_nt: TGCGCCAGCAGCCAAAGAAGGTCAGGACAGGGAACTAATGAAAAACTGTTTTTT
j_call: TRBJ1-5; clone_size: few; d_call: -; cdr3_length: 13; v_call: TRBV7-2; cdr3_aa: CASSSGRNQPQHF; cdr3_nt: TGTGCCAGCAGCTCGGGACGGAATCAGCCCCAGCATTTT
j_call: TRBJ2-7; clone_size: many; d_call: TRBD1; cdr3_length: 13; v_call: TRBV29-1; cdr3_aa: CSGAGQGRDEQYF; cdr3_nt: TGCAGCGGGGCCGGACAGGGAAGGGACGAGCAGTACTTC
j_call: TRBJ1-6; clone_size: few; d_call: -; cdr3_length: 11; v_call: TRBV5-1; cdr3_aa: CASSEVSPLHF; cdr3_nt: TGCGCCAGCAGTGAGGTTTCACCCCTCCACTTT
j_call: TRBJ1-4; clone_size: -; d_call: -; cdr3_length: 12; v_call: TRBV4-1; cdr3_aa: CASSQAGVKLFF; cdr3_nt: TGCGCCAGCAGCCAAGCGGGGGTCAAACTGTTTTTT
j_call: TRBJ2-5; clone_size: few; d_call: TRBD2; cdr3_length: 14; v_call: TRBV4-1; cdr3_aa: CASVGGDSQETQYF; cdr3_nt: TGCGCCAGCGTCGGGGGGGATTCCCAAGAGACCCAGTACTTC
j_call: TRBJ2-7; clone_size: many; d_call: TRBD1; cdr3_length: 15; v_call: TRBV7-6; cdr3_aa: CASSSGQGPSGEQYF; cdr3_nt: TGTGCCAGCAGCTCCGGACAGGGGCCTTCGGGCGAGCAGTACTTC
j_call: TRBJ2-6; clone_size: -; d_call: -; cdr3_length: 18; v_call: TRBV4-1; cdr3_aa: CASSQVGQGITGANVLTF; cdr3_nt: TGCGCCAGCAGCCAAGTCGGCCAGGGGATTACTGGGGCCAACGTCCTGACTTTC
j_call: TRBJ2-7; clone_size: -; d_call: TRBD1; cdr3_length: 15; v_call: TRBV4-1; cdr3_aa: CASSQVGQGVGEQYF; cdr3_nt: TGCGCCAGCAGCCAAGTCGGACAGGGGGTTGGCGAGCAGTACTTC
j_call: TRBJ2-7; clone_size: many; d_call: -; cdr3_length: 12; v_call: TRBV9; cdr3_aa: CASSGTSGEQYF; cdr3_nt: TGTGCCAGCAGCGGAACTAGTGGCGAGCAGTACTTC
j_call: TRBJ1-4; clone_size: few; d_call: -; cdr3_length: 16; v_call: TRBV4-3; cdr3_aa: CASSQDGARRNEKLFF; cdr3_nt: TGCGCCAGCAGCCAAGATGGAGCCAGGCGTAATGAAAAACTGTTTTTT
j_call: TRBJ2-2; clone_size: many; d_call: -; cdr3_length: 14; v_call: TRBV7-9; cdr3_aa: CASSLSGDTGELFF; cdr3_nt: TGTGCCAGCAGCTTATCGGGGGACACCGGGGAGCTGTTTTTT
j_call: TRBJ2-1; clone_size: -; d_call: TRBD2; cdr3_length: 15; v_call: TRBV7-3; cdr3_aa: CASSSLAGGRGEQFF; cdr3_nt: TGTGCCAGCAGTTCACTAGCGGGGGGCCGCGGTGAGCAGTTCTTC
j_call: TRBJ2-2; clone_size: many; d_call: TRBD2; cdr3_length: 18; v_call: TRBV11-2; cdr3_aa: CASSLGVAGTANTGELFF; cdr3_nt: TGTGCCAGCAGCTTAGGAGTAGCGGGAACCGCGAACACCGGGGAGCTGTTTTTT
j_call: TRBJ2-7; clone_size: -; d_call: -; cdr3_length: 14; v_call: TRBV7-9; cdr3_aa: CASSLSERSYEQYF; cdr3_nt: TGTGCCAGCAGCCTATCAGAGAGATCCTACGAGCAGTACTTC
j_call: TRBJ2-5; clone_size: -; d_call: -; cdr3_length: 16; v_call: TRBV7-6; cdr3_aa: CASSPEAGYAQETQYF; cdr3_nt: TGTGCCAGCAGCCCTGAGGCGGGGTATGCCCAAGAGACCCAGTACTTC
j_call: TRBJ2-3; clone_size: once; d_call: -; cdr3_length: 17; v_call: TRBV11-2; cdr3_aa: CASSLDVGRARADTQYF; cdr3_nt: TGTGCCAGCAGCTTAGATGTCGGCAGGGCTCGAGCAGATACGCAGTATTTT
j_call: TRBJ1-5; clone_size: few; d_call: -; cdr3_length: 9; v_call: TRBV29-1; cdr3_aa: CSVLQPQHF; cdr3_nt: TGCAGCGTTCTCCAGCCCCAGCATTTT
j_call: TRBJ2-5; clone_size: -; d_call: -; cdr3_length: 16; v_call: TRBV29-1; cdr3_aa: CSGLVPPERGEETQYF; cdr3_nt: TGCAGCGGTCTAGTTCCCCCGGAGAGGGGCGAGGAGACCCAGTACTTC
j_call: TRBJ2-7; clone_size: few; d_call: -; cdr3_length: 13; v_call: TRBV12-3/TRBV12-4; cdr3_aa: CASSLLGVYEQYF; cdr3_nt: TGTGCCAGCAGTTTGCTGGGGGTATACGAGCAGTACTTC
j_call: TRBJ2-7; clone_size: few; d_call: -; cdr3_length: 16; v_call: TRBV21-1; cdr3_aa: CASSGKGEGSVYEQYF; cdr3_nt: TGTGCCAGCAGTGGAAAGGGTGAGGGGTCCGTCTACGAGCAGTACTTC
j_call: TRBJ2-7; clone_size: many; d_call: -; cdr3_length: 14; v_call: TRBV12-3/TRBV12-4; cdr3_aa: CASSRRTGMYEQYF; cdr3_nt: TGTGCCAGCAGCCGGCGGACGGGGATGTACGAGCAGTACTTC
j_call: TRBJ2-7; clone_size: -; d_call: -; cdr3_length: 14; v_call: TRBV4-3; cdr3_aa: CASSRFAASYEQYF; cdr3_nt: TGCGCCAGCAGCCGATTCGCTGCCTCCTACGAGCAGTACTTC
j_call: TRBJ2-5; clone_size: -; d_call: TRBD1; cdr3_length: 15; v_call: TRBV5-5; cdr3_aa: CASSLWDRGRETQYF; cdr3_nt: TGTGCCAGCAGCTTGTGGGACAGGGGGCGCGAGACCCAGTACTTC
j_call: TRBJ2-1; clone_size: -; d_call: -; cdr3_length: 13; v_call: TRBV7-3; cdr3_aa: CASSLNPVGEQFF; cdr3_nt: TGTGCCAGCAGCTTGAACCCGGTTGGTGAGCAGTTCTTC
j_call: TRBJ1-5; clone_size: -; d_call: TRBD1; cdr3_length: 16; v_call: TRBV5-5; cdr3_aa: CASSLEGASFNQPQHF; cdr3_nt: TGTGCCAGCAGCTTGGAGGGGGCCTCATTCAATCAGCCCCAGCATTTT
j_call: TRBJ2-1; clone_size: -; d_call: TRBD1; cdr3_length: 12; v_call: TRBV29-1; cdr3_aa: CSSWTGVNEQFF; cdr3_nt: TGCAGCTCCTGGACAGGGGTTAATGAGCAGTTCTTC
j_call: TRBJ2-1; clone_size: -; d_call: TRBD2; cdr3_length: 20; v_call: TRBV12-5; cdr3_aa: CASGAPTSGGPYDSHNEQFF; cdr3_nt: TGTGCTAGTGGTGCCCCCACTAGCGGGGGCCCCTACGATTCCCACAATGAGCAGTTCTTC
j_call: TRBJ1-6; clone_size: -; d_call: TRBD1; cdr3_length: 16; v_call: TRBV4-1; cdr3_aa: CASSQMAFQGGSPLHF; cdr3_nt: TGCGCCAGCAGCCAGATGGCCTTCCAGGGGGGATCACCCCTCCACTTT
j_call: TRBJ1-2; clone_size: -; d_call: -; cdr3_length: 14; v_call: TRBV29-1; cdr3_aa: CSAGGDTRIYGYTF; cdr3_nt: TGCAGCGCCGGAGGGGACACCAGAATCTATGGCTACACCTTC
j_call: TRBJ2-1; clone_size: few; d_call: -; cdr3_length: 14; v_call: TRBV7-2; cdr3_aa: CASSLGALYFEQFF; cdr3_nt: TGTGCCAGCAGCCTGGGGGCCCTTTACTTTGAGCAGTTCTTC